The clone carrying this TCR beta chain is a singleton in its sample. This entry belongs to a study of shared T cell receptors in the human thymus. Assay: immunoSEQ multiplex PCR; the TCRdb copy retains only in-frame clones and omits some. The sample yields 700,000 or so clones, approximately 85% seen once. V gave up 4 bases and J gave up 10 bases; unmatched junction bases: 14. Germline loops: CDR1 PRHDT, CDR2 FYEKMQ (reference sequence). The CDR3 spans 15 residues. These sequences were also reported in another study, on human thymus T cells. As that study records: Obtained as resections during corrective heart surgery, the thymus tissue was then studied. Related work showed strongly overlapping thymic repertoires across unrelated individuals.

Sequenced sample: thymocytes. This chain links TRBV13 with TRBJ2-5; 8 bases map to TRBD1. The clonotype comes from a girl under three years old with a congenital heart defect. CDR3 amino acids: CASSSRDRNLWDQYF. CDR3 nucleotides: TGTGCCAGCAGCTCACGGGACAGGAATTTGTGGGACCAGTACTTC.